This TCR beta chain was identified in a study of T-cell reconstitution after alpha-beta-depleted transplantation in children. TCRbeta library construction was performed incorporating unique molecular identifiers. TCRdb reprocessed the PCR reads via MiXCR and lists one record per CDR3 protein. The table includes about 500,000 distinct CDR3 sequences, 30% to 35% detected once. The CDR3 totals 15 residues. V shed 5 bases and J shed 7 bases, with 17 bases lying between them. The germline V gene encodes CDR1 SGHTA and CDR2 FQGNSA. The sequence derives from a human donor who donated a stem cell graft to a child with aplastic anemia. The material was PBMCs from the stem cell graft donor, obtained from the stem cell graft. The rearrangement uses TRBV7-2 and TRBJ1-4; D is undetermined. The CDR3 DNA follows: TGTGCCAGCAGCCCCAAGAGCGGAGGTGGTGAAAAACTGTTTTTT. This codes for CASSPKSGGGEKLFF.